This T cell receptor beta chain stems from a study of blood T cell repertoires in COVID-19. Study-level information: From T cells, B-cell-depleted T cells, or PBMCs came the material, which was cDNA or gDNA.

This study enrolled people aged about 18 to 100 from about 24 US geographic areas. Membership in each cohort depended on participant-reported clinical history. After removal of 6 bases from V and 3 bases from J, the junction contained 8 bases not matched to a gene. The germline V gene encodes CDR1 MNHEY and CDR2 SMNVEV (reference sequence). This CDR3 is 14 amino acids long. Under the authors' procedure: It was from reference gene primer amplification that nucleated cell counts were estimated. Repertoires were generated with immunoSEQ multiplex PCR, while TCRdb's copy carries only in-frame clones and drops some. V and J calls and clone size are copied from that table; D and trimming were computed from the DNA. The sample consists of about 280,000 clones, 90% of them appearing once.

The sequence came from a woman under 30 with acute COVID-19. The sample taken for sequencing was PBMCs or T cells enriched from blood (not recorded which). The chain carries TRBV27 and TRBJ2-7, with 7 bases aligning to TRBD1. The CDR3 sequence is CASSMGQTFYEQYF. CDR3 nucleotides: TGTGCCAGCAGCATGGGACAGACCTTCTACGAGCAGTACTTC.